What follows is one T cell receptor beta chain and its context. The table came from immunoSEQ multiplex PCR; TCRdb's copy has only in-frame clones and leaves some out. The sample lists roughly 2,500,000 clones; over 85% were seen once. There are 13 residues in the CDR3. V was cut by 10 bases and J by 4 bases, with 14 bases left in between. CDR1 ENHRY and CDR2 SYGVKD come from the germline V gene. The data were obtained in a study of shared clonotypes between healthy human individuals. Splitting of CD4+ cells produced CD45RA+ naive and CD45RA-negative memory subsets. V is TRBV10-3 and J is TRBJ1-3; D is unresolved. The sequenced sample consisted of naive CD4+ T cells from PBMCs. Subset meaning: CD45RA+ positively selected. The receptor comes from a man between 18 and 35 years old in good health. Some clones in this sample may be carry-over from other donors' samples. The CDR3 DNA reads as TGTGCCACCGGTATATACGTCGGAAACACCATATATTTT. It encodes CATGIYVGNTIYF.